This T cell receptor beta chain derives from a study of shared clonotypes between healthy human individuals. CD45RO negativity and positive selection for CCR7 defined naive CD8 cells, a population that excluded terminally differentiated effector memory CD45RA+ cells. Repertoires were generated with immunoSEQ multiplex PCR, while TCRdb's copy carries only in-frame clones and drops some. The sample has over 2,000,000 clones, just over 90% seen once. This clonotype originated in a man between 18 and 29 years old in good health. Some clones in this sample may be carry-over from other donors' samples. Sample: naive CD8+ T cells from PBMCs.

CDR3 coding DNA: TGTGCCAGCAGCTCCGGACTAGCGGGAGTGGCCACCGGGGAGCTGTTTTTT. Its protein product is CASSSGLAGVATGELFF. The rearrangement links TRBV13 to TRBJ2-2; 13 bases agree with TRBD2. With 4 bases clipped from V and 4 bases from J, the junction kept 6 bases outside the gene matches. Germline-derived CDR1 and CDR2 are PRHDT and FYEKMQ (reference sequence). CDR3 length: 17 residues. Full variable domain (rest looked up from reference TRBV13 and TRBJ2-2): AAGVIQSPRHLIKEKRETATLKCYPIPRHDTVYWYQQGPGQDPQFLISFYEKMQSDKGSIPDRFSAQQFSDYHSELNMSSLELGDSALYFCASSSGLAGVATGELFFGEGSRLTVL.